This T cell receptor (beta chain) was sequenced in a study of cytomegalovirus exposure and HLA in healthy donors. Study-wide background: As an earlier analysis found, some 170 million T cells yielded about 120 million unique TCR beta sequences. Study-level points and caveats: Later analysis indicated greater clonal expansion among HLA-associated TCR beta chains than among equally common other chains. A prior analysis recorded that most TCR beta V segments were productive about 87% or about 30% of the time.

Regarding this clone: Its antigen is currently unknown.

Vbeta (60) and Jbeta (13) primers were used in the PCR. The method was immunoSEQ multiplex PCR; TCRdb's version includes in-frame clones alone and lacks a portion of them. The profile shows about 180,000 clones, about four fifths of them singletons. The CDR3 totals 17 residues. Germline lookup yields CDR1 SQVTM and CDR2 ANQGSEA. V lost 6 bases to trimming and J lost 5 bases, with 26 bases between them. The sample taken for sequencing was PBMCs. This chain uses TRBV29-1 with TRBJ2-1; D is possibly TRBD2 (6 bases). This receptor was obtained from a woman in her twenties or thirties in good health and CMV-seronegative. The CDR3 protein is CSVVRDSIPSVHNEQFF. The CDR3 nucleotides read TGCAGCGTCGTGCGGGACTCCATCCCGTCGGTCCACAATGAGCAGTTCTTC.